The sequence of this T cell receptor beta chain was determined in a study of blood T cell repertoires in COVID-19. Study-level background: The study drew acute and convalescent COVID-19 samples from the United States, Italy and Spain. T cells, B-cell-depleted T cells, or PBMCs supplied cDNA or gDNA.

Germline assignment: CDR1 MDHEN and CDR2 SYDVKM. This CDR3 is 15 amino acids long. The V end was cut by 3 bases, the J end by 1 base, with 13 bases between. Libraries were prepared by immunoSEQ multiplex PCR; TCRdb keeps only in-frame clonotypes and omits some of them. This table holds around 200,000 clones, 89% found once. V is TRBV28 and J is TRBJ2-7, with a weak D call TRBD2 (6 bases). This TCR was sampled from a man aged 40-49 years with acute or convalescent COVID-19. The sample was peripheral blood. CDR3 loop: CASSFLGRESYEQYF. In DNA, the CDR3 is TGTGCCAGCAGTTTTTTGGGTCGGGAGTCCTACGAGCAGTACTTC.